One and the same sample provided the 13 T cell receptor beta chains below, sequenced in a study of T cells in Graves' hyperthyroidism and ophthalmopathy. RNA transcripts were the template for amplifying TCR beta CDR3 regions. A first-round RT-PCR of the TCR CDR3 used the HTBI primer set. MiXCR, run by TCRdb on the multiplex PCR reads, gives a single entry per CDR3 protein. The data hold a few hundred thousand distinct CDR3 sequences, with more than 15% observed a single time. The sequencing input was blood. These receptors came from a young woman with Graves' hyperthyroidism.

The CDR3 DNA is TGTGCCAGCAGTCGCATGGACAGGACGGGCTACACCTTC. Protein sequence: CASSRMDRTGYTF. This chain uses TRBV27 with TRBJ1-2; 7 bases line up with TRBD1. The CDR3 length is 13 residues. J gave up 8 bases and V 5 bases, and 8 bases lay outside the gene matches. Per germline, CDR1 MNHEY and CDR2 SMNVEV (reference sequence).

This clonotype has a handful of counts. The V call is TRBV7-6, the J call TRBJ1-1; possible D gene TRBD1, 5 bases. Looked up from germline, CDR1 is SGHVS and CDR2 is FNYEAQ. The CDR3 sequence is 14 residues long. V was shortened by 5 bases and J by 6 bases, with 16 bases between the two germline ends. CDR3 coding DNA: TGTGCCAGCAGCCTGAAACCGACAGAAGCTGAAGCTTTCTTT. Its translation is CASSLKPTEAEAFF.

This clonotype was found a few times. The J gene is TRBJ2-3, the V gene TRBV20-1; D perhaps matches TRBD2 (5 bases). The CDR3 is 18 amino acids. The V gene lost 1 base and the J gene lost 0 bases, with 20 bases spanning the gap. The V gene's germline CDR1 is DFQATT and CDR2 SNEGSKA (reference sequence). In nucleotides, the CDR3 is TGCAGTGCTAGAGGAGCAGTCCGCCCATGGACTAGCACAGATACGCAGTATTTT. Translating gives CSARGAVRPWTSTDTQYF.

This clonotype was recorded many times. The chain uses TRBV5-1 and TRBJ1-5, with D tentatively TRBD1 (5 bases). The CDR3 consists of 15 residues. The germline CDR1 and CDR2 sequences are SGHRS and YFSETQ. Trimming cost V 1 base and J 0 bases, with 8 bases left between them. CDR3 residues: CASSLQGSSNQPQHF. CDR3 nucleotide sequence: TGCGCCAGCAGCTTGCAGGGCTCTAGCAATCAGCCCCAGCATTTT.

This clonotype has ten or more counts. The chain couples TRBV12-3 or TRBV12-4 to TRBJ2-1; D remains ambiguous. V lost 7 bases to trimming and J lost 10 bases, with 11 bases between them. The CDR3 extends over 11 amino acids. CDR3 coding DNA: TGTGCCAGCACGGGTGCGGTCGAGCAGTTCTTC. Protein product: CASTGAVEQFF.

V usage is TRBV10-3 and J usage is TRBJ2-5; D may be TRBD1 (7 bases). Germline assignment: CDR1 ENHRY and CDR2 SYGVKD. The CDR3 runs to 12 residues. Trimming removed 6 bases at V and 5 bases at J, with 10 bases between. The CDR3 spells CAISRGDETQYF. DNA of the CDR3: TGTGCCATCAGCAGGGGGGATGAGACCCAGTACTTC.

This clonotype appeared many times. This rearrangement joins TRBV27 to TRBJ1-6; 9 nucleotides align to TRBD1. V was pared by 6 bases and J by 4 bases, with 7 bases of the junction left unmatched. Germline assignment: CDR1 MNHEY and CDR2 SMNVEV (reference sequence). The CDR3 contains 16 residues. As DNA, the CDR3 is TGTGCCAGCAGAGTACAGGGGGCGGTTTATAATTCACCCCTCCACTTT. It specifies CASRVQGAVYNSPLHF.

Points on this clonotype: Possible read error: a much larger clone is one base away. The chain uses TRBV3-1 and TRBJ2-1; 7 bases map to TRBD2. The CDR3 sequence is 16 residues long. Germline V gene lookup returns CDR1 LGHDT and CDR2 YNNKEL (reference sequence). In DNA, the CDR3 is TGTGCCAGCAGCCTGAAGGGCGGGAGTTCCTACAATGAGCGGTTCTTC. As protein: CASSLKGGSSYNERFF.

This clonotype was found many times. The chain joins TRBV7-2 to TRBJ2-1, with 11 bases matching TRBD2. The CDR3 loop spans 15 amino acids. CDR1 and CDR2 (germline): SGHTA, FQGNSA. V trimming: 2 bases; J trimming: 5 bases; junction bases outside the gene matches: 2. The CDR3 is CASSLYSGRDNEQFF. In DNA, the CDR3 is TGTGCCAGCAGCTTATATAGCGGGAGGGACAATGAGCAGTTCTTC.

This clonotype was picked up many times. The chain combines TRBV5-1 with TRBJ2-2; 7 nucleotides align to TRBD1. Germline CDR1 SGHRS, CDR2 YFSETQ. The CDR3 is 14 residues long. V lost 4 bases, J lost 3 bases, and 3 bases stayed unmatched. The CDR3 bases are TGCGCCAGCAGCGGCCAGGGGGACACCGGGGAGCTGTTTTTT. It is translated as CASSGQGDTGELFF.

The J gene is TRBJ1-1, the V gene TRBV5-4; no clear D. This CDR3 is 13 amino acids long. V lost 7 bases to trimming and J lost 0 bases, with 10 bases between them. Per the germline V gene, CDR1 is SGHNT and CDR2 is YYREEE (reference sequence). The CDR3, as DNA: TGTGCCAGCCTTGGCGCTTTGAACACTGAAGCTTTCTTT. Protein product: CASLGALNTEAFF.

This clonotype has only one observation. V and J are TRBV11-2 and TRBJ2-1; no definite D call. The V gene lost 3 bases and the J gene lost 0 bases, with 9 bases spanning the gap. Germline values: CDR1 SGHAT, CDR2 FQNNGV. The CDR3 loop spans 15 amino acids. DNA for the CDR3: TGTGCCAGCAGCTTTGGTCCGAGCTCCTACAATGAGCAGTTCTTC. Protein sequence: CASSFGPSSYNEQFF.

This clonotype was detected only a few times. The chain has TRBV27 and TRBJ2-1; 7 bases map to TRBD2. The CDR3 spans 11 residues. The germline V gene has CDR1 MNHEY and CDR2 SMNVEV (reference sequence). Trimming at V came to 8 bases and at J to 12 bases, leaving 7 bases not matched to a gene. CDR3 sequence (DNA): TGTGCCAGCCTGGGCGGGAGCGCGCAGTTCTTC. Encoded protein: CASLGGSAQFF.